What follows is one T cell receptor (beta chain) and its context. Its cognate antigen is unknown. There are 15 residues in the CDR3. V trimming: 5 bases; J trimming: 1 base; junction bases outside the gene matches: 1. CDR1 is MNHNS, CDR2 SASEGT, per germline. This entry belongs to a study of cytomegalovirus exposure and HLA in healthy donors. Notes on the study in general: Altogether, about 160 TCR beta chains were recorded as cytomegalovirus-associated. Researchers reported from a later analysis that most CMV-associated TCR beta chains appeared HLA-restricted.

Researchers ran the PCR with 60 Vbeta and 13 Jbeta primers. Clones were read by immunoSEQ multiplex PCR, and TCRdb kept only the in-frame ones, dropping some. The sample carries about 150,000 clones, roughly 80% recorded once. In nominal health when sampled, donors likely had unrecorded immune exposures nonetheless. This TCR was sampled from a man in his forties in good health and CMV-seropositive. Sequenced sample: PBMCs. The rearrangement links TRBV6-1 to TRBJ1-5, with 11 bases lining up with TRBD1. CDR3 residues: CASSRDRGSNQPQHF. The CDR3 nucleotides read TGTGCCAGCAGTCGGGACAGGGGGAGCAATCAGCCCCAGCATTTT.